The entry that follows covers one TCR beta chain sequence. The data derive from a study of shared clonotypes between healthy human individuals. Positively selected for CCR7, the CD45RO-negative cells used as naive CD8 cells excluded terminally differentiated effector memory CD45RA+ cells. The CDR3 is 15 amino acids. Germline trimming cut 5 bases from V and 5 bases from J; bases unmatched to any gene: 8. CDR1 and CDR2 (germline): SGHVS, FNYEAQ. Sequencing used immunoSEQ multiplex PCR; TCRdb keeps in-frame clones, though not all of them. Among roughly 2 million clones listed, about 94% were seen once. The chain joins TRBV7-6 to TRBJ2-3, with 9 bases that match TRBD2. Sequenced input: naive CD8+ T cells sorted from blood. The TCR was taken from a man younger than 30 in good health. This CDR3 reads CASSPLSGGKDTQYF. The CDR3 DNA sequence: TGTGCCAGCAGCCCTCTTAGCGGGGGTAAAGATACGCAGTATTTT.